The 15 T cell receptor beta chains below come from one sample, sequenced in a study of shared clonotypes between healthy human individuals. TCRdb's table, derived via immunoSEQ multiplex PCR, lists solely in-frame clones and lacks some. The sample shows about 2.1 million clones, roughly 93% of them seen only once. Terminally differentiated effector memory CD45RA+ cells were excluded from the naive CD8 cells, which were CD45RO-negative and positively selected for CCR7. The sample taken for sequencing was naive CD8+ T cells from PBMCs. All receptors come from a man in his late teens or twenties in good health. Some clones in this sample may be carry-over from other donors' samples.

This chain uses TRBV5-4 with TRBJ2-7, with a possible D match to TRBD1 (6 bases). This CDR3 region has 15 residues. V shed 1 base and J shed 1 base, with 12 bases lying between them. The germline CDR1 and CDR2 sequences are SGHNT and YYREEE (reference sequence). CDR3 DNA sequence: TGTGCCAGCAGCTTGATGGGGGCGCCATCCTACGAGCAGTACTTC. This translates into CASSLMGAPSYEQYF.

The J gene is TRBJ2-7, the V gene TRBV5-8; D may be TRBD1 (5 bases). The CDR3 sequence is 14 residues long. Germline lookup yields CDR1 SGHTS and CDR2 YDEGEE. Trimming removed 0 bases at V and 2 bases at J, with 9 bases between. CDR3 in amino acids: CASSLETATYEQYF. The CDR3 DNA reads TGTGCCAGCAGCTTGGAGACAGCCACCTACGAGCAGTACTTC.

V gene TRBV27 combines with J gene TRBJ2-7; 7 nucleotides align to TRBD1. V was pared by 5 bases and J by 2 bases, with 9 bases of the junction left unmatched. This CDR3 region has 15 residues. Germline CDR1 reads MNHEY; CDR2 reads SMNVEV (reference sequence). The CDR3 protein is CASSAQTGLTYEQYF. The CDR3 nucleotides are TGTGCCAGCAGTGCCCAGACAGGGCTCACCTACGAGCAGTACTTC.

This clone appeared a single time. This chain connects TRBV29-1 to TRBJ1-2, with 10 bases fitting TRBD1. The CDR3 is 15 amino acids. Germline lookup yields CDR1 SQVTM and CDR2 ANQGSEA. The V and J ends lost 8 bases and 2 bases, in that order; junction bases with no gene match: 11. As DNA, the CDR3 is TGCAGCATACACGGGACAGGGGATCGGAACTATGGCTACACCTTC. Amino acids: CSIHGTGDRNYGYTF.

In this sample, this clone turned up once. The chain uses TRBV10-1 and TRBJ1-1; 8 bases are shared with TRBD1. V dropped 7 bases and J dropped 5; count of bases not matched to a gene: 12. Germline CDR1 is WNHNN and CDR2 is SYGVQD (reference sequence). This CDR3 spans 15 amino acids. The CDR3 region is CASKAGQGRGTEAFF. The DNA of the CDR3 is TGCGCCAGCAAAGCCGGACAGGGCCGCGGGACTGAAGCTTTCTTT.

This clone occurred once. The chain employs TRBV7-2 and TRBJ2-7, with 7 bases that match TRBD1. Germline lookup yields CDR1 SGHTA and CDR2 FQGNSA. Germline trimming cut 0 bases from V and 1 base from J; bases unmatched to any gene: 6. The CDR3 contains 16 residues. CDR3 amino acids: CASSLAKGALSYEQYF. The CDR3 region has the DNA TGTGCCAGCAGCTTAGCGAAGGGGGCTCTATCCTACGAGCAGTACTTC.

Comments on this clone: Other DNA sequences within the sample encode an identical CDR3. The chain uses TRBV11-2 and TRBJ2-1; 10 positions agree with TRBD2. From germline, CDR1 is SGHAT and CDR2 FQNNGV. Losses at the gene ends were 3 bases for V and 10 bases for J; bases not matched to a gene: 0. The CDR3 spans 12 residues. The CDR3 loop is CASSLGLAEQFF. CDR3 DNA sequence: TGTGCCAGCAGCTTGGGACTAGCGGAGCAGTTCTTC. The whole variable domain, filled in from reference TRBV11-2 and TRBJ2-1, reads EAGVAQSPRYKIIEKRQSVAFWCNPISGHATLYWYQQILGQGPKLLIQFQNNGVVDDSQLPKDRFSAERLKGVDSTLKIQPAKLEDSAVYLCASSLGLAEQFFGPGTRLTVL.

CDR3 region: CASSLSRGLGPQHF. CDR3 nucleotide sequence: TGTGCCAGCAGCTTAAGCCGGGGTTTAGGTCCCCAGCATTTT. The chain recombines TRBV13 with TRBJ1-5; no clear D. This CDR3 has 14 amino acids. V shed 2 bases and J shed 10 bases, with 15 bases lying between them. Germline V gives CDR1 PRHDT, CDR2 FYEKMQ (reference sequence).

J is TRBJ1-5 and V is TRBV7-9; the D gene is possibly TRBD1 (5 bases). V gave up 5 bases and J gave up 0 bases, with 20 bases separating them. Germline CDR1 and CDR2: SEHNR and FQNEAQ (reference sequence). The length of the CDR3 is 18 residues. Here the CDR3 reads CASSQQDIGAHSNQPQHF. In DNA, the CDR3 is TGTGCCAGCAGCCAGCAGGACATAGGAGCTCATAGCAATCAGCCCCAGCATTTT.

Concerning this clone: This specimen includes other DNA sequences encoding the same CDR3. This chain joins TRBV27 and TRBJ2-3; 9 positions agree with TRBD2. Germline V gene lookup returns CDR1 MNHEY and CDR2 SMNVEV (reference sequence). The CDR3 runs to 15 residues. The V and J ends lost 5 bases and 0 bases, in that order; junction bases with no gene match: 3. The CDR3 loop is CASSLAGTSTDTQYF. CDR3 nucleotide sequence: TGTGCCAGCAGTCTAGCGGGGACTAGCACAGATACGCAGTATTTT.

The J gene is TRBJ1-2, the V gene TRBV7-9; 12 bases line up with TRBD1. The junction had 10 bases not matched to a gene; V was cut back by 5 bases and J by 3 bases. This CDR3 is 17 amino acids long. Germline V gives CDR1 SEHNR, CDR2 FQNEAQ (reference sequence). CDR3 bases: TGTGCCAGCAGCGCCGGGACAGGGGGCCCACTAGACTATGGCTACACCTTC. This encodes CASSAGTGGPLDYGYTF.

This sequence joins TRBV4-1 and TRBJ2-1; D is tentatively TRBD1 or TRBD2 (6 bases each). The CDR3 runs 13 residues. V lost 2 bases to trimming and J lost 9 bases, with 11 bases between them. The germline gives CDR1 MGHRA, CDR2 YSYEKL. In DNA, the CDR3 is TGCGCCAGCAGCCAATACAAGGGGGGTGAGCAGTTCTTC. Translated, it gives CASSQYKGGEQFF.

This CDR3 is CASSSRQGQDYGYTF. The CDR3 DNA reads TGTGCCAGCAGCTCCCGACAGGGGCAGGACTATGGCTACACCTTC. The J gene is TRBJ1-2, the V gene TRBV11-2; 8 bases line up with TRBD1. Germline values: CDR1 SGHAT, CDR2 FQNNGV. Trimming removed 4 bases from V and 3 bases from J; junction bases left unmatched: 7. The CDR3 contains 15 residues.

The genes are TRBV27 and TRBJ1-1; D is possibly TRBD1 (6 bases). CDR3 length: 13 amino acids. V lost 7 bases and J 7 bases, leaving 16 bases between the germline ends. Germline V CDR1 and CDR2: MNHEY, SMNVEV (reference sequence). CDR3 amino acids: CASIPGGAFEAFF. DNA for the CDR3: TGTGCCAGCATCCCTGGGGGGGCCTTTGAAGCTTTCTTT.

The V gene is TRBV27, the J gene TRBJ2-7; 7 positions match TRBD2. J was trimmed by 1 base and V by 5 bases; bases with no gene match: 11. CDR3 length: 16 amino acids. The germline CDR1 and CDR2 sequences are MNHEY and SMNVEV (reference sequence). The CDR3 spells CASSPSAGVLSYEQYF. Written as DNA, the CDR3 is TGTGCCAGCAGTCCGTCCGCGGGAGTGCTTTCCTACGAGCAGTACTTC.